This T cell receptor (beta chain) stems from a study of cytomegalovirus exposure and HLA in healthy donors. Regarding the study as a whole: It was about 150 TCR beta chains that were listed as cytomegalovirus-associated. For cytomegalovirus status, the classifier reportedly gave diagnoses with high specificity and sensitivity.

CDR3 length: 16 amino acids. With 3 bases clipped from V and 6 bases from J, the junction kept 11 bases outside the gene matches. Germline assignment: CDR1 SGHDN and CDR2 FVKESK. TCRdb keeps only in-frame clones here, not all; method: immunoSEQ multiplex PCR. The sample contains some 150,000 clones, about 87% of which appear only once. Worth noting for this clone: What it binds is unknown.

This chain uses TRBV14 with TRBJ2-1, with TRBD2 matching over 7 bases. This TCR was sampled from a young man in good health and CMV-seropositive. Sequencing was performed on PBMCs. CDR3 DNA sequence: TGTGCCAGCAGCCAGCTACTAGCGAGAGGAATCAATGAGCAGTTCTTC. Amino acids: CASSQLLARGINEQFF. Looking up the rest from reference TRBV14 and TRBJ2-1 gives the full variable domain: EAGVTQFPSHSVIEKGQTVTLRCDPISGHDNLYWYRRVMGKEIKFLLHFVKESKQDESGMPNNRFLAERTGGTYSTLKVQPAELEDSGVYFCASSQLLARGINEQFFGPGTRLTVL.